The subject of this entry is one TCR beta chain. This entry is derived from a study of blood T cell repertoires in COVID-19. Method: immunoSEQ multiplex PCR; TCRdb's copy keeps in-frame clones and lacks some. The sample holds roughly 200,000 clones, roughly 86% seen once. Germline trimming cut 4 bases from V and 4 bases from J; bases unmatched to any gene: 8. Germline lookup yields CDR1 MNHNS and CDR2 SASEGT. The CDR3 is 17 amino acids. What was sequenced was peripheral blood. The receptor comes from a man younger than 35 with active or convalescent COVID-19. V usage is TRBV6-1 and J usage is TRBJ1-4, with TRBD1 matching 11 bases. For the CDR3, the DNA is TGTGCCAGCAGTGTCAACGCCGGGACAGGGGGTAATGAAAAACTGTTTTTT. Translating gives CASSVNAGTGGNEKLFF.